The clone carrying this T cell receptor (beta chain) has just a few counts. What it binds is unknown. The sample originates from a study of T-cell memory formation after mild COVID-19. Study-wide findings and caveats: Whether second-wave clones peaking at day 37 were SARS-CoV-2 specific went unconfirmed. CD4+ contracting clones lay mainly in CM and EM, CD8+ ones in EMRA. Clones that contracted from day 15 to 85 were balanced CD4/CD8, while later expanders leaned CD4+.

CDR1 is LGHNA and CDR2 is YSLEER in the germline V gene. The CDR3 spans 15 residues. V gave up 3 bases and J gave up 1 base, with 12 bases separating them. TCRdb ran MiXCR on the 5' RACE reads and lists one entry per CDR3 protein. This sample carries around 300,000 distinct CDR3 sequences, around 19% of them seen once, and the ten largest clones take more than 20%. This clonotype originated in a man between 18 and 35 years old who had mild COVID-19 (a few samples of this study predate the infection). Cell type and time point are not known. Sequences were obtained from PBMCs or a T cell subset sorted from them (not recorded which). The V and J genes are TRBV4-3 and TRBJ1-1; maybe TRBD1 (6 bases). This CDR3 reads CASSQGAVPNTEAFF. The CDR3 DNA sequence: TGCGCCAGCAGCCAGGGGGCTGTCCCGAACACTGAAGCTTTCTTT.